This T cell receptor (beta chain) emerged from a study of blood T cells in healthy people across ages. CDR1 is MNHEY and CDR2 is SMNVEV in the germline V gene (reference sequence). This CDR3 has 17 amino acids. The J segment lost 0 bases and the V segment lost 4 bases, leaving 4 bases of the junction unmatched. Alongside a J-beta primer mix, a sample-barcoded 5' primer served in a second PCR lasting roughly 6 to 12 cycles. MiXCR, applied by TCRdb to the 5' RACE reads, yields one record per CDR3 protein. The profile shows around 520,000 distinct CDR3 sequences, 25% to 35% of them singletons. These same records also appear under a second study, on T cells of mothers and their children. This second report adds: Mothers gave over 8.5 million TCR beta CDR3 reads each, and children 2.5 million to 3.5 million each.

The chain links TRBV27 to TRBJ2-1; 12 bases are a match to TRBD2. Specimen: blood. This clonotype was obtained from a boy aged 2-9 years in good health. DNA of the CDR3: TGTGCCAGCAGTTCAGGACTAGCGGGGACCTCCTACAATGAGCAGTTCTTC. Translated: CASSSGLAGTSYNEQFF.